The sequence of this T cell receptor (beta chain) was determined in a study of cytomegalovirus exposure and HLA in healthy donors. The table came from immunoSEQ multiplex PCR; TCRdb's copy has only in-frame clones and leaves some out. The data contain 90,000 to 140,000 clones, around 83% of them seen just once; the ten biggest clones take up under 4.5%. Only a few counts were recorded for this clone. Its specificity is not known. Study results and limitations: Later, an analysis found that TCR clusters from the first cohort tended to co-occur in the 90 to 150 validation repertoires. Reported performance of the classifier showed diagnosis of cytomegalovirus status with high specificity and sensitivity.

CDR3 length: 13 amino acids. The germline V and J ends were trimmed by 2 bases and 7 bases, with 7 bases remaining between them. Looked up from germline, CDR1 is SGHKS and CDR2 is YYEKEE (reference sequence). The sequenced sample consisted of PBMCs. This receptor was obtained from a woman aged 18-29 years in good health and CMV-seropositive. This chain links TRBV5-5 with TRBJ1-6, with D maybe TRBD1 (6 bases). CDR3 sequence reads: CASSLGQNSPLHF. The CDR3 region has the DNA TGTGCCAGCAGCTTAGGACAGAATTCACCCCTCCACTTT.